Each of the 30 T cell receptor beta chains below was sequenced from the same sample in a study of vaccination effects on CD4 cells after COVID-19. ViraFEST expansion of antigen-specific CD4+ T cells with viral peptide pools preceded sequencing. Culture lasted under 13 days before CD4+ T cell isolation. Testing of the vaccine recipients showed negative nucleocapsid antibodies and no prior SARS-CoV-2 infection. Their antigens remain unidentified. Using immunoSEQ multiplex PCR, the repertoire was profiled, and TCRdb retains in-frame clones only, with some absent. Among some 70,000 clones, 80% were seen once, and the ten largest hold over 9%. Sequencing used CD4+ T cells from PBMCs cultured with SARS-CoV-2 spike peptides, obtained before COVID-19 vaccination. The receptors were gathered from a human donor who received a COVID-19 vaccine.

The V and J genes are TRBV6-6 and TRBJ2-7; D tentatively fits TRBD1 or TRBD2 (6 bases each). Per the germline V gene, CDR1 is MNHNY and CDR2 is SVGAGI (reference sequence). V was cut by 2 bases and J by 3 bases, with 17 bases left in between. The CDR3 loop spans 16 amino acids. The CDR3 loop reads CASSYNVIGGSYEQYV. The CDR3 DNA reads as TGTGCCAGCAGTTACAATGTAATCGGGGGCAGCTACGAGCAGTACGTC.

On this clone itself: Other DNA sequences in this specimen translate into the identical CDR3. The gene calls are TRBV5-1 and TRBJ2-5; D possibly corresponds to TRBD2 (5 bases). Germline loops: CDR1 SGHRS, CDR2 YFSETQ. V was shortened by 3 bases and J by 2 bases, with 11 bases between the two germline ends. CDR3 length: 14 residues. CDR3 region: CASSWEGRQETQYF. The CDR3 DNA reads as TGCGCCAGCAGCTGGGAAGGGAGACAAGAGACCCAGTACTTC.

The chain couples TRBV5-6 to TRBJ2-4, with D tentatively TRBD2 (6 bases). V lost 9 bases to trimming and J lost 0 bases, with 22 bases between them. Germline V CDR1 and CDR2: SGHDT, YYEEEE. This CDR3 is built from 17 residues. CDR3 coding DNA: TGTGCCATCCCATGGTGGGAGGCCTTTCTAGCCAAAAACATTCAGTACTTC. Its translation: CAIPWWEAFLAKNIQYF.

The rearrangement joins TRBV2 to TRBJ1-3, with D unclear. The CDR3 extends over 14 amino acids. Trimming shortened V by 3 bases and J by 0 bases, and 6 bases separated the two germline ends. The germline V gene has CDR1 SNHLY and CDR2 FYNNEI. The CDR3 DNA sequence: TGTGCCAGCAGTGAGGGCCGCTCTGGAAACACCATATATTTT. This translates into CASSEGRSGNTIYF.

The V gene is TRBV2, the J gene TRBJ2-5, with 10 bases matching TRBD2. Germline CDR1 reads SNHLY; CDR2 reads FYNNEI. The CDR3 has 14 amino acids. V lost 6 bases and J lost 4; bases outside the gene matches: 5. The CDR3 sequence: CASRRLAGPETQYF. CDR3 coding DNA: TGTGCCAGCAGACGACTAGCGGGTCCAGAGACCCAGTACTTC.

This clone was found once. This chain connects TRBV18 to TRBJ2-5; TRBD1 matches 9 bases. CDR3 length equals 16 residues. Losses at the gene ends were 5 bases for V and 4 bases for J; bases not matched to a gene: 11. Germline V gene lookup returns CDR1 KGHSH and CDR2 LQKENI. In DNA form, the CDR3 reads TGTGCCAGCTCATCTACTCCGGGACAGGGCCCAGAGACCCAGTACTTC. As protein: CASSSTPGQGPETQYF.

V is TRBV11-2 and J is TRBJ1-3, with D uncertain. This CDR3 has 15 amino acids. V was clipped by 5 bases and J by 0 bases, with 11 bases between them. Per the germline V gene, CDR1 is SGHAT and CDR2 is FQNNGV. In DNA, the CDR3 is TGTGCCAGCAGCCCCGGAGCGGCCTCTGGAAACACCATATATTTT. It codes for CASSPGAASGNTIYF.

The CDR3: CASSHLAGGEETQYF. The DNA of the CDR3 is TGTGCCAGCAGCCACCTAGCGGGGGGGGAGGAGACCCAGTACTTC. V and J are TRBV4-2 and TRBJ2-5; 12 nucleotides agree with TRBD2. The germline V gene has CDR1 LGHNA and CDR2 YNFKEQ. CDR3 length equals 15 residues. V was pared by 3 bases and J by 5 bases, with 4 bases of the junction left unmatched.

This clone was counted once. This sequence joins TRBV3-1 (or the pseudogene TRBV3-2) and TRBJ2-2; TRBD2 agrees at 7 bases. The germline V gene encodes CDR1 LGHDT and CDR2 YNNKEL (reference sequence). The J segment lost 6 bases and the V segment lost 1 base, leaving 11 bases of the junction unmatched. The CDR3 covers 17 residues. The CDR3, as DNA: TGTGCCAGCAGCCAAGCCCCCGGGACTACTAACCCCGGGGAGCTGTTTTTT. As protein: CASSQAPGTTNPGELFF.

This chain uses TRBV5-8 with TRBJ2-2; 8 bases map to TRBD2. The germline gives CDR1 SGHTS, CDR2 YDEGEE. Trimming took 4 bases from V and 6 from J; bases not matched to a gene: 8. This CDR3 has 15 residues. CDR3 protein: CASSRRRTSPGELFF. The CDR3 region has the DNA TGTGCCAGCAGCCGGAGACGGACTAGCCCCGGGGAGCTGTTTTTT.

The CDR3, as DNA: TGCGCCAGCAGCCAGGACGTGGGTCTCGAGCAGTACGTC. This codes for CASSQDVGLEQYV. The chain combines TRBV5-1 with TRBJ2-7; D call uncertain. The CDR3 spans 13 residues. Looked up from germline, CDR1 is SGHRS and CDR2 is YFSETQ. Trimming took 4 bases from V and 6 from J, leaving 14 bases between them.

V gene TRBV9 combines with J gene TRBJ2-2, with 9 bases identical to TRBD2. The V gene end was trimmed by 1 base and the J gene end by 4 bases; junction bases not matched to a gene: 5. This CDR3 contains 16 residues. CDR1 is SGDLS and CDR2 is YYNGEE in the germline V gene. CDR3 sequence reads: CASSVRGGGATGELFF. In DNA, the CDR3 is TGTGCCAGCAGCGTAAGGGGCGGGGGGGCCACCGGGGAGCTGTTTTTT.

CDR3 sequence: CASSRLARGQETQYF. The CDR3 DNA reads TGCGCCAGCAGCCGACTAGCGAGGGGCCAAGAGACCCAGTACTTC. The chain uses TRBV5-1 and TRBJ2-5; 8 bases map to TRBD2. The CDR3 spans 15 residues. Germline V lookup: CDR1 SGHRS, CDR2 YFSETQ. Trimming took 4 bases from V and 1 from J; bases not matched to a gene: 6.

This sequence joins TRBV29-1 and TRBJ2-5, with TRBD2 identical over 9 bases. The germline V gene encodes CDR1 SQVTM and CDR2 ANQGSEA. The length of the CDR3 is 14 residues. The V gene end was trimmed by 4 bases and the J gene end by 3 bases; junction bases not matched to a gene: 6. The CDR3 region is CSVAASGEEETQYF. The CDR3 region has the DNA TGCAGCGTTGCGGCTAGCGGGGAAGAAGAGACCCAGTACTTC.

In this sample, this clone turned up a few times. The genes are TRBV7-8 and TRBJ1-2; tentative D call: TRBD1 (6 bases). CDR3 length equals 13 residues. With 5 bases removed from V and 0 bases from J, the gap between germline ends came to 7 bases. From germline, CDR1 is SGHVS and CDR2 FQNEAQ. The CDR3 loop reads CASSPGANYGYTF. CDR3 nucleotides: TGTGCCAGCAGCCCAGGGGCTAACTATGGCTACACCTTC.

The chain employs TRBV5-1 and TRBJ2-2, with D perhaps given as TRBD1 or TRBD2 (5 bases each). The CDR3 spans 15 residues. Germline assignment: CDR1 SGHRS and CDR2 YFSETQ. Trimming took off 4 bases at V and 3 bases at J, with 13 bases between the two ends. This chain's CDR3 is CASSGTGTDTGELFF. In DNA form, the CDR3 reads TGCGCCAGCAGCGGAACCGGGACGGACACCGGGGAGCTGTTTTTT.

The chain has TRBV5-8 and TRBJ1-6; tentatively, D is TRBD1 (5 bases). V gave up 6 bases and J gave up 11 bases, with 24 bases separating them. This CDR3 is built from 16 residues. CDR1 and CDR2 from the germline V gene are SGHTS and YDEGEE. The CDR3 region is CASTRRAVREGAPLHF. The CDR3 bases are TGTGCCAGCACCCGTCGGGCAGTCCGGGAAGGGGCACCCCTCCACTTT.

The rearrangement joins TRBV11-3 to TRBJ1-1, with TRBD1 as a possible D gene (5 bases). The V end lost 6 bases, the J end lost 1 base, and 12 bases lay between the germline ends. This CDR3 comprises 14 residues. CDR1 and CDR2 from the germline V gene are SGHNT and YENEEA. The CDR3 is CASSRGGKNTEAFF. CDR3 coding DNA: TGTGCCAGCAGTCGCGGGGGAAAGAACACTGAAGCTTTCTTT.

The genes are TRBV30 and TRBJ2-1, with 11 positions matching TRBD1. J gave up 8 bases and V 4 bases, and 10 bases lay outside the gene matches. The germline gives CDR1 GTSNPN, CDR2 SVGIG (reference sequence). The CDR3 runs to 15 residues. The CDR3 coding sequence is TGTGCCTGGACCCTAGGGGGACAGGGGGTATATGAGCAGTTCTTC. Protein product: CAWTLGGQGVYEQFF.

The CDR3 is CASSWTRTNEKLFF. Here the CDR3 DNA reads TGTGCCAGCAGTTGGACAAGGACTAATGAAAAACTGTTTTTT. The rearrangement joins TRBV6-5 to TRBJ1-4, with D tentatively TRBD1 (5 bases). The V gene's germline CDR1 is MNHEY and CDR2 SVGAGI. Trimming shortened V by 4 bases and J by 2 bases, and 8 bases separated the two germline ends. The CDR3 totals 14 residues.

The chain is built from TRBV7-6 and TRBJ1-2; the D gene is possibly TRBD1 (6 bases). Germline V gene sequence: CDR1 SGHVS, CDR2 FNYEAQ. The CDR3 extends over 15 amino acids. V was trimmed by 0 bases and J by 7 bases, leaving 15 bases between them. Here the CDR3 reads CASSLAGAGVGGYTF. CDR3 nucleotide sequence: TGTGCCAGCAGCTTAGCGGGCGCAGGGGTTGGTGGCTACACCTTC.

The chain joins TRBV2 to TRBJ1-5; TRBD1 matches at 7 bases. Per the germline V gene, CDR1 is SNHLY and CDR2 is FYNNEI. J lost 5 bases, V lost 8 bases, and 9 bases had no gene match. The CDR3 is 14 residues long. CDR3 sequence reads: CASQTGKSYQPQHF. The CDR3 coding sequence is TGTGCCAGCCAGACAGGGAAGAGCTATCAGCCCCAGCATTTT.

The V call is TRBV5-1, the J call TRBJ2-2, with 12 bases aligning to TRBD2. V trimming: 4 bases; J trimming: 0 bases; junction bases outside the gene matches: 10. Germline V gives CDR1 SGHRS, CDR2 YFSETQ. The CDR3 runs 19 residues. As DNA, the CDR3 is TGCGCCAGCAGCCTCGTCCTAGCGGGGGGGGGCGCGAACACCGGGGAGCTGTTTTTT. This codes for CASSLVLAGGGANTGELFF.

The V and J genes are TRBV7-2 and TRBJ2-3; TRBD2 matches 8 bases. The CDR3 is made up of 19 amino acids. V was clipped by 1 base and J by 5 bases; unmatched bases: 17. CDR1 and CDR2 (germline): SGHTA, FQGNSA. In nucleotides, the CDR3 is TGTGCCAGCAGCTTAGTGAGACTGCGGGGGGCCCCTGGGAGAGATACGCAGTATTTT. The encoded protein is CASSLVRLRGAPGRDTQYF.

The V and J genes are TRBV6-4 and TRBJ2-3; the D gene is possibly TRBD1 (6 bases). This CDR3 is built from 13 residues. Germline V lookup: CDR1 MRHNA, CDR2 SNTAGT. V was shortened by 2 bases and J by 4 bases, with 7 bases between the two germline ends. CDR3: CASSDEGADTQYF. The CDR3 bases are TGTGCCAGCAGTGACGAGGGGGCAGATACGCAGTATTTT.

CDR3 loop: CASSFKGTDNSPLHF. CDR3 nucleotide sequence: TGTGCCAGCAGCTTTAAAGGGACCGATAATTCACCCCTCCACTTT. The gene calls are TRBV7-2 and TRBJ1-6; perhaps TRBD1 as D (5 bases). The CDR3 extends over 15 amino acids. V was pared by 3 bases and J by 5 bases, with 11 bases between. Germline V gene data show CDR1 as SGHTA and CDR2 as FQGNSA.

This chain links TRBV9 with TRBJ1-6; D possibly corresponds to TRBD1 (5 bases). CDR3 length: 17 residues. V was clipped by 3 bases and J by 0 bases, with 13 bases between them. Germline V gene lookup returns CDR1 SGDLS and CDR2 YYNGEE. CDR3 residues: CASSARQSSSYNSPLHF. For the CDR3, the DNA is TGTGCCAGCAGCGCTCGACAGTCGAGCTCCTATAATTCACCCCTCCACTTT.

The gene calls are TRBV6-5 and TRBJ1-5; D remains unclear. Trimming cost V 6 bases and J 4 bases, with 10 bases left between them. Germline lookup yields CDR1 MNHEY and CDR2 SVGAGI. The CDR3 is 13 amino acids. DNA for the CDR3: TGTGCCAGCAGATACCAGGTAAATCAGCCCCAGCATTTT. It encodes CASRYQVNQPQHF.

V usage is TRBV3-1 (or the pseudogene TRBV3-2) and J usage is TRBJ2-2; weak D call: TRBD2 (7 bases). The CDR3 loop spans 17 amino acids. V lost 4 bases, J lost 2 bases, and 17 bases lay in between. In germline, CDR1 is LGHDT, CDR2 YNNKEL (reference sequence). CDR3 amino acids: CASSPARRGANTGELFF. CDR3 nucleotide sequence: TGTGCCAGCAGCCCCGCGCGACGGGGGGCAAACACCGGGGAGCTGTTTTTT.

CDR3 DNA: TGTGCCAGCAGCCGCCACTCCGACGGGAGCTCTGGAAACACCATATATTTT. It encodes CASSRHSDGSSGNTIYF. The V call is TRBV7-2, the J call TRBJ1-3; no clear D gene. V was trimmed by 5 bases and J by 0 bases, leaving 17 bases between them. This CDR3 spans 17 amino acids. CDR1 is SGHTA, CDR2 FQGNSA, per germline.